This paragraph covers one TCR beta chain sequence. Its binding antigen is unknown. The input lacks base qualities; no much larger clone sits a single base away. These data originate in a study of T cell responses to AZD1222 COVID-19 vaccine (dated by TCRdb to the early 2020s). A note on the overall study: AZD1222 recipients given second doses at about 4 weeks or at about 12 weeks were pooled, since spike-specific TCR depth and breadth were not found to differ between the two schedules. TCR sequencing was performed for 230 to 250 trial participants, of whom around 200 were given two doses of AZD1222 and 26 were given two doses of MenACWY control vaccine. Trial participants were enrolled by age into 18-55, 56-69 and 70-plus year subgroups, with roughly 160, 29 and 62 TCR-sequenced participants respectively.

The CDR3 regions of human TCRbeta chains were subjected to immunosequencing. Concerning the study's data processing: TCRs in the repertoires were matched against a reference library of SARS-CoV-2-specific TCRs that had been generated with the MIRA antigen-specificity platform. Breadth was defined as the fraction of unique TCRs that were SARS-CoV-2-associated. Depth was defined as the fraction of total T cells that were SARS-CoV-2-associated. Using the MIRA data, each spike-specific TCR was mapped to the spike region that the TCR reacts to and placed in a CD4 or CD8 class. Log10-transformed breadth and depth values were compared by one-way ANOVA with Sidak's multiple comparisons tests. Sourced from immuneACCESS, this table was stored by TCRdb with only in-frame sequences that have V and J called. A share of the clones is absent; for the studies checked, an unresolved V gene accounts for under half, and the remainder has no known explanation. V, J and clone size are taken as reported in that table, and D and trimming were inferred from the DNA itself. The sample includes 150,000 to 200,000 clones, with 92% observed a single time. The top ten clonotypes cover less than 11% of the sample.

The full study reports these points: Because no day 14 peak-response samples were available, the repertoires could be characterized only after the peak T cell response. Spike-specific TCR breadth and depth rose significantly after two AZD1222 doses compared with day 0 and with MenACWY recipients. Vaccine-associated CD4 TCRs spanned the whole spike protein, with dominant responses in regions 160-218 and 743-854. Reportedly, close to half of the unique spike-specific TCRs recognized epitopes lying outside the regions that are mutated in the B.1.351 and B.1.1.7 variants. Conclusions about previously exposed vaccinees were limited because only six AZD1222 recipients were SARS-CoV-2 seropositive at baseline. The 56-69-year group was small, and its depth increase did not reach significance, likely because of low power. Participants were mostly white British, with more females than males. The authors suggested clonal diversity may have been underestimated.

The time point label of this sample denotes: baseline before first vaccination. Vaccinee samples were obtained from the UK trials COV001 and COV002, which included a single-blind randomized controlled phase 2/3 trial of AZD1222 (ChAdOx1 nCoV-19) in healthy adults. Trial participant PBMC samples were collected at day 0 and day 28 after the second dose for TCRbeta chain sequencing. Based on the germline V gene, the CDR1 and CDR2 sequences are SGHDN and FVKESK. The cysteine opens and the valine closes a CDR3 of 13 amino acids. The only DNA kept is the CDR3, 39 bases in frame from the first base. Relative to germline, V is 4 bases shorter and J is 7 bases shorter, with 14 bases between their ends.

This chain joins TRBV14 to TRBJ2-7; the D region may be TRBD1 or TRBD2, each matching 6 bases equally. This TCR derives from an adult in good health. Sequenced here: peripheral blood, sampled on day 0 of AZD1222 vaccination. For the CDR3, the sequence is CASSLVGGLEQYV. The sequenced DNA is TGTGCCAGCAGCCTGGTAGGGGGACTGGAGCAGTACGTC.